This TCR beta chain originates from a study of early T cells in non-severe SARS-CoV-2 infection. Study at large: Unsorted whole blood bulk RNA was sequenced, with unpaired chains. Whole-study results and caveats: VDJdb-based annotation leaned toward anti-spike CD8 responses and missed private and CD4 specificities.

Unique molecular identifiers tagged individual cDNA molecules. Each CDR3 protein gets one entry after TCRdb re-called the 5' RACE reads with MiXCR. The sample lists about 110,000 distinct CDR3 sequences, about 12% occurring once. Germline V gene lookup returns CDR1 SGHDN and CDR2 FVKESK. The CDR3 consists of 14 residues. V lost 1 base and J lost 7, with 11 bases in between. This clonotype was observed many times. Its target is unknown. This sequence joins TRBV14 and TRBJ1-5; D is ambiguous. Sequenced input: whole blood. This clonotype was sampled from an adult who was a healthcare worker with PCR-confirmed SARS-CoV-2 infection or an uninfected control (not recorded which). CDR3 DNA sequence: TGTGCCAGCAGCCAAGCAGCTGGGTGGCAGCCCCAGCATTTT. This translates into CASSQAAGWQPQHF.